The rows below give T cell receptor beta chains drawn from one sample of a study of preoperative IRX-2 immunotherapy in early breast cancer. Clones were sequenced by immunoSEQ multiplex PCR, and TCRdb holds only the in-frame ones, with some missing. The table has roughly 34,000 clones, about 90% seen once; the top ten hold 1.6%. The material sequenced was tumor tissue, taken after IRX-2 immunotherapy. These receptors came from a human donor with breast cancer. CDR3s include the opening cysteine and the closing phenylalanine or tryptophan. A D gene is named only where the DNA matches it firmly. The size entry is marked missing in some rows and otherwise reads once, few, many or a size class.

j_call v_call d_call clone_size cdr3_aa cdr3_nt
TRBJ2-2 TRBV11-3 - few CASSPGGRLNWYNTGELFF TGTGCCAGCAGCCCGGGGGGCCGACTGAATTGGTATAACACCGGGGAGCTGTTTTTT
TRBJ2-2 TRBV5-1 - - CASRPAGNTGELFF TGCGCCAGCAGGCCAGCGGGGAACACCGGGGAGCTGTTTTTT
TRBJ1-3 TRBV6-8 TRBD1 - CASSPQGASGNTIYF TGTGCCAGCAGTCCCCAGGGGGCGTCTGGAAACACCATATATTTT
TRBJ1-2 TRBV7-1 - - CASSLNSGNYGYTF TGTGCCAGCAGCTTGAACTCCGGGAACTATGGCTACACCTTC
TRBJ1-1 TRBV11-3 TRBD1 - CASSQTLRGPAVAFF TGTGCCAGCAGCCAGACACTCAGGGGGCCAGCTGTTGCTTTCTTT
TRBJ2-6 TRBV7-8 - - CASSDRLGANVLTF TGTGCCAGCAGCGACCGTCTTGGGGCCAACGTCCTGACTTTC
TRBJ1-1 TRBV5-1 - - CASSLSGGNTEAFF TGCGCCAGCAGCTTGTCGGGCGGGAACACTGAAGCTTTCTTT
TRBJ1-6 TRBV18 TRBD1 - CASSRDSQGNSPLHF TGTGCCAGCTCACGGGACAGTCAGGGGAATTCACCCCTCCACTTT
TRBJ2-7 TRBV6-8 - - CASSRGPTYEQYF TGTGCCAGCAGTAGGGGCCCAACCTACGAGCAGTACTTC
TRBJ2-1 TRBV11-3 TRBD2 - CASSPWTSDPGNEQFF TGTGCCAGCAGCCCTTGGACTAGCGATCCTGGCAATGAGCAGTTCTTC
TRBJ2-2 TRBV7-6 TRBD2 - CASSLGGLASGELFF TGTGCCAGCAGCTTGGGGGGACTAGCCTCCGGGGAGCTGTTTTTT
TRBJ1-2 TRBV5-1 - - CASSLAGIRANYGYTF TGCGCCAGCAGCTTGGCCGGGATACGAGCTAACTATGGCTACACCTTC
TRBJ1-2 TRBV15 TRBD1 - CATSKGTGVNYGYTF TGTGCCACCAGCAAGGGGACAGGGGTTAACTATGGCTACACCTTC
TRBJ1-1 TRBV6-8 - - CASMEAVPEAFF TGTGCCAGCATGGAGGCGGTCCCTGAAGCTTTCTTT
TRBJ1-6 TRBV18 - - CASSPRLGDNSPLHF TGTGCCAGCTCACCCCGACTAGGGGATAATTCACCCCTCCACTTT
TRBJ1-3 TRBV18 - once CASSPLDPRSGNTIYF TGTGCCAGCTCACCATTAGACCCTCGCTCTGGAAACACCATATATTTT
TRBJ2-2 TRBV11-3 - - CASSFRVSRGVTGELFF TGTGCCAGCAGCTTCCGAGTTTCCCGGGGAGTGACCGGGGAGCTGTTTTTT
TRBJ1-2 TRBV6-1 - - CASSEGHRVGGYTF TGTGCCAGCAGTGAAGGTCACAGGGTGGGTGGCTACACCTTC
TRBJ1-4 TRBV6-7 - - CAISEGEKLFF TGTGCCATCAGTGAGGGAGAAAAACTGTTTTTT
TRBJ1-3 TRBV7-6 - - CASSPWIGGALYGNTIYF TGTGCCAGCAGCCCCTGGATCGGGGGCGCCCTTTACGGAAACACCATATATTTT
TRBJ1-1 TRBV6-8 TRBD1 - CAISGPTGGWTEAFF TGTGCCATCAGTGGCCCTACAGGGGGCTGGACTGAAGCTTTCTTT
TRBJ2-7 TRBV19 - - CASSMKAGGPYEQYF TGTGCCAGTAGTATGAAGGCAGGGGGGCCCTACGAGCAGTACTTC
TRBJ2-1 TRBV15 - - CATKPGQSSGIGGNEQFF TGTGCCACCAAACCGGGACAGAGTAGCGGGATAGGCGGGAATGAGCAGTTCTTC
TRBJ1-1 TRBV29-1 TRBD1 - CSVEVSAGGTEAFF TGCAGCGTTGAAGTATCGGCAGGGGGCACTGAAGCTTTCTTT
TRBJ2-5 TRBV29-1 TRBD2 once CSAVAGGGETQYF TGCAGCGCTGTGGCGGGAGGGGGGGAGACCCAGTACTTC
TRBJ1-6 TRBV11-3 - - CASSDGRVFFGSPLHF TGTGCCAGCAGCGATGGTCGGGTTTTCTTCGGCTCACCCCTCCACTTT
TRBJ1-1 TRBV18 - - CASSSGLQNTEAFF TGTGCCAGCTCATCTGGACTCCAGAACACTGAAGCTTTCTTT
TRBJ2-1 TRBV5-1 - - CASSPDYIGGNEQFF TGCGCCAGCAGCCCGGACTACATAGGAGGCAATGAGCAGTTCTTC
TRBJ1-1 TRBV22-1 - once CASSLSRRGTEAFF TGTGCCAGCAGTTTATCGCGGAGGGGCACTGAAGCTTTCTTT
TRBJ2-2 TRBV11-3 - once CASSLVQNTGELFF TGTGCCAGCAGCTTGGTCCAGAACACCGGGGAGCTGTTTTTT
TRBJ2-3 TRBV30 - - CAWSWITDTQYF TGTGCCTGGAGTTGGATCACAGATACGCAGTATTTT
TRBJ1-4 TRBV6-8 - - CASSDRERGPNEKLFF TGTGCCAGCAGTGATCGCGAACGGGGTCCTAATGAAAAACTGTTTTTT
TRBJ2-1 TRBV29-1 - - CSVEGAWGMAYNEQFF TGCAGCGTTGAGGGGGCATGGGGGATGGCCTACAATGAGCAGTTCTTC
TRBJ2-6 TRBV11-3 - few CASSLSATGSLGANVLTF TGTGCCAGCAGCCTCTCAGCCACAGGGAGCCTTGGGGCCAACGTCCTGACTTTC
TRBJ1-2 TRBV23-1 - - CASSLFRSNYGYTF TGCGCCAGTAGCTTGTTTCGCAGCAACTATGGCTACACCTTC
TRBJ2-3 TRBV28 - - CASSLTGRLNTQYF TGTGCCAGCAGTTTAACAGGACGGTTGAATACGCAGTATTTT
TRBJ1-2 TRBV15 TRBD1 few CATSSGQGKYGYTF TGTGCCACCAGTTCGGGACAGGGGAAATATGGCTACACCTTC